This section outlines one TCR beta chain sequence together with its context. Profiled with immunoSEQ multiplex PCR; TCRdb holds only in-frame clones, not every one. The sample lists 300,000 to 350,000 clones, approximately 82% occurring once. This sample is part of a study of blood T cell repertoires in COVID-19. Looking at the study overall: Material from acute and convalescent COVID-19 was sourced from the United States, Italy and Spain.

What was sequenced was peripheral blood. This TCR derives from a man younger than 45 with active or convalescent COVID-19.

The CDR3: CASSINQGNTEAFF. CDR3 bases: TGTGCCAGCAGCATCAATCAGGGGAACACTGAAGCTTTCTTT. The chain combines TRBV7-2 with TRBJ1-1, with D possibly being TRBD1 (5 bases). Germline assignment: CDR1 SGHTA and CDR2 FQGNSA. V dropped 5 bases and J dropped 1 base, with 11 bases sitting between them. The CDR3 contains 14 residues.